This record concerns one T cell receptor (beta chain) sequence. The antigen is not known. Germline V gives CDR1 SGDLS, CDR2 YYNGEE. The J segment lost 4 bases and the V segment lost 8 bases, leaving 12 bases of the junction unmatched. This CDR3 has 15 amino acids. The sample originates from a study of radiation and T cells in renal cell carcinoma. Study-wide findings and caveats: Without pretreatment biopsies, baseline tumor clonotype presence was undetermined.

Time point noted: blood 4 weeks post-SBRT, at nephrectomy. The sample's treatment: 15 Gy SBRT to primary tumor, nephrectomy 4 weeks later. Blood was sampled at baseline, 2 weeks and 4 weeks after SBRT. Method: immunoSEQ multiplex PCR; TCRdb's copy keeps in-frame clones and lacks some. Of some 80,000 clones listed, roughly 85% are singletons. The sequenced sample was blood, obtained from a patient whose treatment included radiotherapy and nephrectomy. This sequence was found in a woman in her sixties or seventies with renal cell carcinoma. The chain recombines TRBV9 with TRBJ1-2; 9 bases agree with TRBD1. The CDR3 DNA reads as TGTGCCAGTACGACTACAGGGGGCGCGGGCTATGGCTACACCTTC. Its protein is CASTTTGGAGYGYTF.